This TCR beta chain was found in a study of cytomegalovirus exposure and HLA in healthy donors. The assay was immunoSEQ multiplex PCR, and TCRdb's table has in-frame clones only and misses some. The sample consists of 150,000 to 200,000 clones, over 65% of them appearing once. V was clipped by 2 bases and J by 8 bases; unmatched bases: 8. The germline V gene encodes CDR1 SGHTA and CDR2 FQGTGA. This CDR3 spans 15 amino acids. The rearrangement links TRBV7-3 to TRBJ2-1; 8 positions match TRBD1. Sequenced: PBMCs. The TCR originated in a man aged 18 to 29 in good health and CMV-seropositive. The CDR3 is CASSLYTGGTDEQFF. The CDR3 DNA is TGTGCCAGCAGCTTATATACAGGGGGTACGGATGAGCAGTTCTTC.